Following are 10 T cell receptor beta chains from one sample sequenced in a study of T-cell reconstitution after alpha-beta-depleted transplantation in children. Unique molecular identifiers featured in how the TCRbeta library was prepared. TCRdb reprocessed the PCR reads with MiXCR, giving one entry per CDR3 protein. The data show about 900,000 distinct CDR3 sequences, with 25% to 35% seen just once and roughly 31% held by the top ten. The source was PBMCs, mostly from graft donor cells, collected 360 days after TCRalphabeta/CD19-depleted stem cell transplant. The receptors were sampled from a boy under two years old who had a stem cell transplant for SCID, so the T cells may come from the graft donor.

The chain carries TRBV5-6 and TRBJ2-7, with D perhaps matching TRBD1 (5 bases). The V end lost 4 bases, the J end lost 2 bases, and 13 bases lay between the germline ends. The CDR3 sequence is 14 residues long. Germline V gene sequence: CDR1 SGHDT, CDR2 YYEEEE. In nucleotides, the CDR3 is TGTGCCAGCAGCGTGGGGCCGGTAGCCTACGAGCAGTACTTC. Protein sequence: CASSVGPVAYEQYF.

The chain is built from TRBV9 and TRBJ1-5, with 9 nucleotides matching TRBD1. The CDR3 runs to 13 residues. Germline assignment: CDR1 SGDLS and CDR2 YYNGEE. V dropped 7 bases and J dropped 7; count of bases not matched to a gene: 6. The CDR3 is CASEQGAGQPQHF. The DNA for the CDR3 is TGTGCCAGCGAACAGGGGGCGGGGCAGCCCCAGCATTTT.

The chain recombines TRBV5-1 with TRBJ2-4, with 12 bases lining up with TRBD1. This CDR3 is 17 amino acids long. Germline-derived CDR1 and CDR2 are SGHRS and YFSETQ. The V gene end was trimmed by 0 bases and the J gene end by 7 bases; junction bases not matched to a gene: 8. Here the CDR3 DNA reads TGCGCCAGCAGCTTGGAAGGGGGACAGGGGGCTAGGAACATTCAGTACTTC. This gives the protein CASSLEGGQGARNIQYF.

This clonotype was seen a few times. The chain recombines TRBV20-1 with TRBJ2-5; 8 bases are shared with TRBD2. This CDR3 comprises 16 residues. Germline CDR1 is DFQATT and CDR2 is SNEGSKA (reference sequence). The V gene end was trimmed by 3 bases and the J gene end by 5 bases; junction bases not matched to a gene: 14. CDR3 protein: CSARGGSGVSGETQYF. The CDR3 DNA reads as TGCAGTGCTAGGGGGGGTAGCGGGGTGAGCGGGGAGACCCAGTACTTC.

V and J are TRBV5-1 and TRBJ2-1, with 7 bases lining up with TRBD2. The length of the CDR3 is 15 residues. CDR1 is SGHRS and CDR2 is YFSETQ in the germline V gene. V lost 1 base and J lost 9; bases outside the gene matches: 10. The CDR3 loop reads CASSLQPSGGGEQFF. The CDR3 DNA reads as TGCGCCAGCAGCTTGCAGCCTAGCGGCGGTGGTGAGCAGTTCTTC.

V and J are TRBV29-1 and TRBJ2-3; D is tentatively TRBD1 or TRBD2 (6 bases each). The germline gives CDR1 SQVTM, CDR2 ANQGSEA. This CDR3 spans 14 amino acids. Trimming shortened V by 7 bases and J by 7 bases, and 21 bases separated the two germline ends. The CDR3 spells CSAQDRPRGYTQYF. CDR3 bases: TGCAGCGCTCAGGACAGACCGCGGGGTTATACGCAGTATTTT.

The chain uses TRBV29-1 and TRBJ2-2; D is possibly TRBD1 (5 bases). The CDR3 loop spans 15 amino acids. The germline V and J ends were trimmed by 0 bases and 1 base, with 9 bases remaining between them. The germline CDR1 and CDR2 sequences are SQVTM and ANQGSEA. The CDR3 DNA follows: TGCAGCGTTGAAGATCCAGACAGGAACACCGGGGAGCTGTTTTTT. It specifies CSVEDPDRNTGELFF.

This clonotype was detected only a few times. V and J are TRBV24-1 and TRBJ2-1; 10 bases fit TRBD2. The V gene's germline CDR1 is KGHDR and CDR2 SFDVKD. V lost 6 bases to trimming and J lost 9 bases; unmatched junction nucleotides: 16. The CDR3 runs 17 residues. CDR3 coding DNA: TGTGCCACCAGTTCTCACCGCTCCCTCCTAGCGGGGGTTGAGCAGTTCTTC. Translated: CATSSHRSLLAGVEQFF.

The chain uses TRBV10-2 and TRBJ2-3; TRBD1 aligns across 7 bases. Trimming took 4 bases from V and 4 from J; bases not matched to a gene: 5. The CDR3 is 14 amino acids. Germline CDR1 WSHSY, CDR2 SAAADI. The DNA of the CDR3 is TGCGCCAGCAGTGCACAGGGGAACGCAGATACGCAGTATTTT. Amino acids: CASSAQGNADTQYF.

This clonotype was recorded a few times. The chain recombines TRBV20-1 with TRBJ1-1; TRBD1 matches at 8 bases. The CDR3 has 14 amino acids. The germline V gene has CDR1 DFQATT and CDR2 SNEGSKA (reference sequence). Trimming at V came to 3 bases and at J to 5 bases, leaving 8 bases not matched to a gene. CDR3 amino acids: CSASRGRSETEAFF. The CDR3 DNA is TGCAGTGCTAGCAGGGGGCGTTCAGAAACTGAAGCTTTCTTT.